This entry describes one T cell receptor (beta chain). Its antigen is not identified. The table came from immunoSEQ multiplex PCR; TCRdb's copy has only in-frame clones and leaves some out. The sample carries 50,000 to 75,000 clones, 80% to 90% recorded once. These data originate in a study of Tregs in tolerant kidney transplant recipients. Study context: Recipients received nonmyeloablative bone marrow transplants from related graft donors, with transient mixed chimerism.

J was trimmed by 0 bases and V by 11 bases; bases with no gene match: 26. CDR1 and CDR2 (germline): LNHDA, SQIVND (reference sequence). The CDR3 consists of 21 residues. The study's findings and limits: Nucleotide sequences could not be compared across some patients' samples due to primer changes. Activated donor B cell expansion appeared to reveal the most relevant donor-specific TCRbeta repertoire.

The clonotype was recovered from a human donor who received a combined kidney and bone marrow transplant. This chain connects TRBV19 to TRBJ2-1; 9 nucleotides agree with TRBD2. The sequenced sample was Tregs from blood, obtained before the transplant. The CDR3 DNA sequence: TGTGCCGTAAGGGGAGGGGGCGTTCGCCTAGCGGGGACCATCTCCTACAATGAGCAGTTCTTC. This sequence encodes CAVRGGGVRLAGTISYNEQFF. Variable domain in full (rest from reference TRBV19 and TRBJ2-1): DGGITQSPKYLFRKEGQNVTLSCEQNLNHDAMYWYRQDPGQGLRLIYYSQIVNDFQKGDIAEGYSVSREKKESFPLTVTSAQKNPTAFYLCAVRGGGVRLAGTISYNEQFFGPGTRLTVL.